This T cell receptor (beta chain) was documented in a study of CD8+ T cells in alopecia areata. Broader study findings: Persistence in scalp and blood during tofacitinib was observed for many expanded lesional clones. The study found TCR sharing across patients less clear than in mice, possibly for HLA reasons. Scalp samples also yield sequences of resident alphabeta T cells from normal skin.

TCR sequencing used cDNA made by reverse transcription of extracted RNA. Clones were sequenced by immunoSEQ multiplex PCR, and TCRdb holds only the in-frame ones, with some missing. The data hold fewer than 250,000 clones, with roughly two fifths observed a single time. On this clone itself: Its antigen is as yet unknown.

The CDR3 contains 16 residues. The V gene's germline CDR1 is LGHNT and CDR2 FRNRAP. Trimming pared 3 bases from V and 1 base from J, leaving 12 bases between. The sample's treatment: oral pan-JAK inhibitor, 5-10 mg twice daily. The input for sequencing was CD4+ T cells sorted from blood, taken between weeks 30 and 35, from a patient treated with tofacitinib. This clonotype was obtained from a human donor with alopecia areata. The J gene is TRBJ2-2, the V gene TRBV12-5; no definite D call. CDR3 nucleotide sequence: TGTGCTAGTGGTTTATCCGGGTCGCGGAACACCGGGGAGCTGTTTTTT. It translates to CASGLSGSRNTGELFF.